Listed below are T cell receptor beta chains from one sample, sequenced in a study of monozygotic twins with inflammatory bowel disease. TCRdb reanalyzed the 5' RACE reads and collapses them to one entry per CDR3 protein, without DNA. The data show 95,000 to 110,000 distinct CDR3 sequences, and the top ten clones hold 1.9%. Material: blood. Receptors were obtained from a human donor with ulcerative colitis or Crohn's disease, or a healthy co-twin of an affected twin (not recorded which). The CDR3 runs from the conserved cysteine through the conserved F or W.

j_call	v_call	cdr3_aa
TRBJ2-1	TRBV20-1	CSARGTSGRDEQFF
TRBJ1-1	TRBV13	CASSLGPRRTEAFF
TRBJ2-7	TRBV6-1	CASSVSGRAGEQYF
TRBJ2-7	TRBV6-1	CASGNLGLSSYEQYF
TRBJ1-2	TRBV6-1	CASSPTAYSGYGYTF
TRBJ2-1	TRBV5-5	CASSPRAGVVDEQFF
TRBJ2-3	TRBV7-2	CASSLFPDTQYF
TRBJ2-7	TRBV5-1	CASSGGTGVDEQYF
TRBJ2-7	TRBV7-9	CASSPTEGSSYEQYF
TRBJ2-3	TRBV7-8	CASSEIADTQYF
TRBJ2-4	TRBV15	CATSRAPKIAKNIQYF
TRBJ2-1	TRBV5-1	CASSKTTSGTGNEQFF
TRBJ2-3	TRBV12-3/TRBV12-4	CASRSGGADTQYF
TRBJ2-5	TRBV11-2	CASSTQGAETQYF
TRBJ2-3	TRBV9	CASSVGGNQNTQYF
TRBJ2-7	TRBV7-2	CASSSSRGGFSYEQYF